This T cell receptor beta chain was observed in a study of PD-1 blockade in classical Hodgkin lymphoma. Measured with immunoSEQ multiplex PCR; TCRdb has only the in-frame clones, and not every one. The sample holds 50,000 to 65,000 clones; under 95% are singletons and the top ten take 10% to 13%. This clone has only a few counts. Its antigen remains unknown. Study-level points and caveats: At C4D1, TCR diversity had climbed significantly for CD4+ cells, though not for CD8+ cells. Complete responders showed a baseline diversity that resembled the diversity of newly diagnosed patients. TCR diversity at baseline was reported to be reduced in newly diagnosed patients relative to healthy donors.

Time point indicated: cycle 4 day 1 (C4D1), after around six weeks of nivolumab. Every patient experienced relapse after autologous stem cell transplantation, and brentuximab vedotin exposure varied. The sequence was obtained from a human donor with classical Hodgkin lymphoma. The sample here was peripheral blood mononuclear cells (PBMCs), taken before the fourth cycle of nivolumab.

The CDR3 bases are TGTGCCAGCAGCAACCGGGACAGGGGCCAAAATTCACCCCTCCACTTT. Translation gives CASSNRDRGQNSPLHF. The rearrangement joins TRBV7-9 to TRBJ1-6, with 10 bases lining up with TRBD1. Germline V gene sequence: CDR1 SEHNR, CDR2 FQNEAQ (reference sequence). This CDR3 is built from 16 residues. Trimming removed 5 bases from V and 7 bases from J; junction bases left unmatched: 8.